The rows below give T cell receptor beta chains drawn from one sample of a study of prognosis after radiotherapy for stage I lung cancer. TCRdb re-analysed the multiplex PCR reads in MiXCR, keeping a single row per CDR3 protein. The profile covers roughly 13,000 distinct CDR3 sequences, with around 50% appearing a single time and roughly 26% taken by the ten largest. The sequences come from PBMCs, collected before or after stereotactic body radiation therapy (not recorded which). The receptor set was obtained from a donor aged 50 or older with non-small cell lung cancer. Both conserved end residues are part of each CDR3. D genes are given only for firm matches. Not all rows give a size; the values are once, few, many and, for expanded clones, a class.

J gene: TRBJ1-2; V gene: TRBV5-4; D gene: TRBD1; clone size: many; CDR3 DNA: TGTGCCAGCAGCTCTAACAGGGGTAACTATGGCTACACCTTC; CDR3 protein: CASSSNRGNYGYTF
J gene: TRBJ1-2; V gene: TRBV5-1; D gene: TRBD1; clone size: .; CDR3 DNA: TGCGCCAGCAGCTGGGACAGGACTAACTATGGCTACACCTTC; CDR3 protein: CASSWDRTNYGYTF
J gene: TRBJ1-1; V gene: TRBV3-1; D gene: .; clone size: many; CDR3 DNA: TGTGCCAGCAGCGCAAGGACAGAGAACACTGAAGCTTTCTTT; CDR3 protein: CASSARTENTEAFF
J gene: TRBJ2-5; V gene: TRBV4-1; D gene: .; clone size: many; CDR3 DNA: TGCGCCAGCAGCCGGCTGGGGAACCAAGAGACCCAGTACTTC; CDR3 protein: CASSRLGNQETQYF
J gene: TRBJ2-6; V gene: TRBV6-1; D gene: .; clone size: .; CDR3 DNA: TGTGCCAGCAGTGGCGGACACTCTTGTGCCAACGTCCTGACTTTC; CDR3 protein: CASSGGHSCANVLTF
J gene: TRBJ1-4; V gene: TRBV7-9; D gene: TRBD1; clone size: many; CDR3 DNA: TGTGCGGTGACAGGGACAATCGATGAAAAACTGTTTTTT; CDR3 protein: CAVTGTIDEKLFF
J gene: TRBJ2-5; V gene: TRBV20-1; D gene: .; clone size: .; CDR3 DNA: TGCAGTGCTAGCGGACATGTCCTAACCGGGGAGACCCAGTACTTC; CDR3 protein: CSASGHVLTGETQYF
J gene: TRBJ1-2; V gene: TRBV6-1; D gene: TRBD1; clone size: .; CDR3 DNA: TGTGCCAGCAGTGAAGGGACAGGGGACTATGGCTACACCTTC; CDR3 protein: CASSEGTGDYGYTF
J gene: TRBJ2-7; V gene: TRBV12-3/TRBV12-4; D gene: TRBD2; clone size: .; CDR3 DNA: TGTGCCAGCAGCCCCGCGCAAGCGGGAGAGTCCAAGCAGTACTTC; CDR3 protein: CASSPAQAGESKQYF
J gene: TRBJ2-7; V gene: TRBV6-4; D gene: TRBD1; clone size: medium-sized; CDR3 DNA: TGTGCCAGCAGTGAGGCAGGGGGACCCTCCTACGAGCAGTACTTC; CDR3 protein: CASSEAGGPSYEQYF
J gene: TRBJ2-5; V gene: TRBV5-4; D gene: TRBD2; clone size: many; CDR3 DNA: TGTGCCAGCAGCTTGGCCCGAGGGGTAGCGGGACAAGAGACCCAGTACTTC; CDR3 protein: CASSLARGVAGQETQYF
J gene: TRBJ2-7; V gene: TRBV2; D gene: .; clone size: medium-sized; CDR3 DNA: TGTGCCAGCAGGGCTAGCGAGCCCTACGAGCAGTACTTC; CDR3 protein: CASRASEPYEQYF
J gene: TRBJ2-3; V gene: TRBV7-9; D gene: TRBD2; clone size: .; CDR3 DNA: TGTGCCAGCAGCTTAGGGGGTCCAAGGCCGGGACTAGTAGTGGCAGATACGCAGTATTTT; CDR3 protein: CASSLGGPRPGLVVADTQYF
J gene: TRBJ1-1; V gene: TRBV7-2; D gene: .; clone size: medium-sized; CDR3 DNA: TGTGCCAGCAGCCCCCAGGGGTGGACTGAAGCTTTCTTT; CDR3 protein: CASSPQGWTEAFF
J gene: TRBJ1-2; V gene: TRBV5-1; D gene: TRBD1; clone size: medium-sized; CDR3 DNA: TGCGCCAGCAGCTCGGGACAGGGGATGGAAGGCTACACCTTC; CDR3 protein: CASSSGQGMEGYTF
J gene: TRBJ2-7; V gene: TRBV12-3/TRBV12-4; D gene: .; clone size: many; CDR3 DNA: TGTGCCAGCAGTATACACGGCGAGCAGTACTTC; CDR3 protein: CASSIHGEQYF
J gene: TRBJ2-1; V gene: TRBV11-3; D gene: TRBD2; clone size: .; CDR3 DNA: TGTGCCAGCAGCTTAGCAGCCGGGACTAGCGGGAGGTTCAATGAGCAGTTCTTC; CDR3 protein: CASSLAAGTSGRFNEQFF
J gene: TRBJ1-2; V gene: TRBV28; D gene: .; clone size: many; CDR3 DNA: TGTGCCAGCAGTTTGCAGACGCACTATGGCTACACCTTC; CDR3 protein: CASSLQTHYGYTF
J gene: TRBJ2-3; V gene: TRBV6-2/TRBV6-3; D gene: .; clone size: few; CDR3 DNA: TGTGCCAGCAGTTATTTAGATACGCAGTATTTT; CDR3 protein: CASSYLDTQYF
J gene: TRBJ2-3; V gene: TRBV7-2; D gene: TRBD2; clone size: medium-sized; CDR3 DNA: TGTGCCAGCAGCTCCCTCGGGCTAGCGGGAGATACGCAGTATTTT; CDR3 protein: CASSSLGLAGDTQYF
J gene: TRBJ2-1; V gene: TRBV11-2; D gene: .; clone size: .; CDR3 DNA: TGTGCCAGCAGGTCTCCTCAAGAAGATCGCGACGATGAGCAGTTCTTC; CDR3 protein: CASRSPQEDRDDEQFF
J gene: TRBJ2-1; V gene: TRBV12-3/TRBV12-4; D gene: .; clone size: .; CDR3 DNA: TGTGCCAGCAGTTTAGTGGCCCTAGTGAGAAGCTCCTACAATGAGCAGTTCTTC; CDR3 protein: CASSLVALVRSSYNEQFF
J gene: TRBJ1-1; V gene: TRBV5-6; D gene: .; clone size: many; CDR3 DNA: TGTGCCAGCAGCCCAGATTTAGCGGTACGAGGGACTGAAGCTTTCTTT; CDR3 protein: CASSPDLAVRGTEAFF
J gene: TRBJ2-3; V gene: TRBV6-2/TRBV6-3; D gene: .; clone size: .; CDR3 DNA: TGTGCCAGCAGTGAACAACAACAGATCGCCACGGATACGCAGTATTTT; CDR3 protein: CASSEQQQIATDTQYF
J gene: TRBJ1-6; V gene: TRBV6-1; D gene: .; clone size: few; CDR3 DNA: TGTGCCAGCAGTCCAAACATGAATTCACCCCTCCACTTT; CDR3 protein: CASSPNMNSPLHF
J gene: TRBJ2-5; V gene: TRBV20-1; D gene: .; clone size: many; CDR3 DNA: TGCAGTGCACAGAGGGGAGCGGAGACCCAGTACTTC; CDR3 protein: CSAQRGAETQYF
J gene: TRBJ1-3; V gene: TRBV12-3/TRBV12-4; D gene: .; clone size: many; CDR3 DNA: TGTGCCAGCAGGACAACTGGAAACACCATATATTTT; CDR3 protein: CASRTTGNTIYF
J gene: TRBJ1-6; V gene: TRBV27; D gene: .; clone size: medium-sized; CDR3 DNA: TGTGCCAGCAGTTTATCGGGGGGCTCCTATAATTCACCCCTCCACTTT; CDR3 protein: CASSLSGGSYNSPLHF
J gene: TRBJ1-1; V gene: TRBV18; D gene: .; clone size: .; CDR3 DNA: TGTGCCAGCTCACGCCGGGACGCCCGAGATGAAGCTTTCTTT; CDR3 protein: CASSRRDARDEAFF
J gene: TRBJ1-2; V gene: TRBV19; D gene: .; clone size: .; CDR3 DNA: TGTGCCAGTACCATCGGAGTGCGTGGCTACACCTTC; CDR3 protein: CASTIGVRGYTF
J gene: TRBJ2-7; V gene: TRBV10-3; D gene: TRBD1; clone size: many; CDR3 DNA: TGTGCCATCAGTGCTCGACAGGGGACCCCTGGGGAGCAGTACTTC; CDR3 protein: CAISARQGTPGEQYF
J gene: TRBJ1-6; V gene: TRBV27; D gene: TRBD1; clone size: medium-sized; CDR3 DNA: TGTGCCAGCAGCAGGACAGGGCTGAATTCACCCCTCCACTTT; CDR3 protein: CASSRTGLNSPLHF
J gene: TRBJ2-6; V gene: TRBV28; D gene: .; clone size: many; CDR3 DNA: TGTGCCAGCAGTTTATTTCCCAGGGGCTCTGGGGCCAACGTCCTGACTTTC; CDR3 protein: CASSLFPRGSGANVLTF
J gene: TRBJ2-5; V gene: TRBV30; D gene: .; clone size: .; CDR3 DNA: TGTGCCTGGAGCCATAGGTTACGGAGAGAGACCCAGTACTTC; CDR3 protein: CAWSHRLRRETQYF
J gene: TRBJ1-1; V gene: TRBV30; D gene: .; clone size: .; CDR3 DNA: TGTGCCTGGTCAGGGAGGACTGAAGCTTTCTTT; CDR3 protein: CAWSGRTEAFF
J gene: TRBJ2-3; V gene: TRBV5-1; D gene: .; clone size: once; CDR3 DNA: TGCGCCAGCAGCTTGGAACAGGGGGCGGGGGGCTGGGCCACAGATACGCAGTATTTT; CDR3 protein: CASSLEQGAGGWATDTQYF
J gene: TRBJ2-4; V gene: TRBV6-1; D gene: TRBD1; clone size: many; CDR3 DNA: TGTGCCAGCAGGCCTCAAGATTGGGACAGGGACTTAGCCAAAAACATTCAGTACTTC; CDR3 protein: CASRPQDWDRDLAKNIQYF
J gene: TRBJ2-7; V gene: TRBV6-2/TRBV6-3; D gene: .; clone size: medium-sized; CDR3 DNA: TGTGCCAGCAGGACAGAATCTTCCTACGAGCAGTACTTC; CDR3 protein: CASRTESSYEQYF
J gene: TRBJ1-1; V gene: TRBV7-6; D gene: .; clone size: many; CDR3 DNA: TGTGCCAGCAGCCAATCCGGGGATTTGGGCACTGAAGCTTTCTTT; CDR3 protein: CASSQSGDLGTEAFF
J gene: TRBJ2-1; V gene: TRBV11-2; D gene: .; clone size: medium-sized; CDR3 DNA: TGTGCCAGCAGCTTAGCTCCGACTCCCCGGGGTCGGGGGAATGAGCAGTTCTTC; CDR3 protein: CASSLAPTPRGRGNEQFF
J gene: TRBJ2-1; V gene: TRBV20-1; D gene: .; clone size: .; CDR3 DNA: TGCAGTGCGAGATACTACAATGAGCAGTTCTTC; CDR3 protein: CSARYYNEQFF
J gene: TRBJ1-5; V gene: TRBV3-1; D gene: .; clone size: many; CDR3 DNA: TGTGCCAGCAGCCCCAGGAGCAATCAGCCCCAGCATTTT; CDR3 protein: CASSPRSNQPQHF
J gene: TRBJ2-3; V gene: TRBV27; D gene: .; clone size: .; CDR3 DNA: TGTGCCAGCAGTTTAACCAGCACAGATACGCAGTATTTT; CDR3 protein: CASSLTSTDTQYF
J gene: TRBJ2-5; V gene: TRBV7-2; D gene: .; clone size: many; CDR3 DNA: TGTGCCAGCAGCTCTGGGTCACTAAGCTTAGCGACCCAGTACTTC; CDR3 protein: CASSSGSLSLATQYF
J gene: TRBJ2-3; V gene: TRBV5-1; D gene: TRBD2; clone size: many; CDR3 DNA: TGCGCCAGCAGCCCCTACGCGGGAGGAGGCTCAGATACGCAGTATTTT; CDR3 protein: CASSPYAGGGSDTQYF
J gene: TRBJ1-2; V gene: TRBV30; D gene: .; clone size: medium-sized; CDR3 DNA: TGTGCCTGGTGGGGTCGCAATGGCTACACCTTC; CDR3 protein: CAWWGRNGYTF
J gene: TRBJ2-7; V gene: TRBV13; D gene: TRBD1; clone size: medium-sized; CDR3 DNA: TGTGCCAGCACCCGACAGGGAGTCATCTACGAGCAGTACTTC; CDR3 protein: CASTRQGVIYEQYF
J gene: TRBJ2-1; V gene: TRBV7-2; D gene: TRBD1; clone size: medium-sized; CDR3 DNA: TGTGCCAGCAGCTTGGGACAGTATGAGCAGTTCTTC; CDR3 protein: CASSLGQYEQFF
J gene: TRBJ2-7; V gene: TRBV28; D gene: .; clone size: medium-sized; CDR3 DNA: TGTGCCAGCAGTTTTTTCGGGGGATCCTACGAGCAGTACTTC; CDR3 protein: CASSFFGGSYEQYF
J gene: TRBJ2-5; V gene: TRBV27; D gene: .; clone size: many; CDR3 DNA: TGTGCCAGCAGCCACAGGTCGGGGGAGACCCAGTACTTC; CDR3 protein: CASSHRSGETQYF
J gene: TRBJ2-1; V gene: TRBV30; D gene: .; clone size: .; CDR3 DNA: TGTGCCTGGAGTTTTTGGGGCCAGAGAAACAATGAGCAGTTCTTC; CDR3 protein: CAWSFWGQRNNEQFF
J gene: TRBJ1-2; V gene: TRBV30; D gene: .; clone size: medium-sized; CDR3 DNA: TGTGCCTGGAGTGTAGAAGGGATTATGGGCTACACCTTC; CDR3 protein: CAWSVEGIMGYTF